Included here is one T cell receptor beta chain sequence, with context. Its antigen remains unidentified. Nominally healthy donors provided the samples, though records likely missed some immune exposures. This entry comes from a study of cytomegalovirus exposure and HLA in healthy donors. Overall study findings and caveats: Generally TCR sequences proved uncommon, though certain public TCRs appeared in numerous donors. Several top significant clusters appeared, in a later analysis, to be linked to common viral pathogens. Some V segments could not be told apart, so they were left out, TRBV6-2 and TRBV6-3 among them.

The CDR3 is 16 amino acids. Germline V CDR1 and CDR2: LGHNA, YSLEER. The ends lost 1 base at V and 3 bases at J; junction bases unmatched: 7. The PCR contained 60 Vbeta and 13 Jbeta primers. The repertoire was sequenced with immunoSEQ multiplex PCR; TCRdb's copy has only in-frame clones and lacks some. The table has 100,000 to 150,000 clones, about 86% seen once; the top ten hold about 0.75%. This clonotype originated in a man aged 18 to 30 in good health and CMV-seronegative. Sequenced sample: PBMCs. The V gene is TRBV4-3, the J gene TRBJ2-3, with 7 bases matching TRBD2. The CDR3 loop reads CASSQGRAGVTDTQYF. CDR3 nucleotides: TGCGCCAGCAGCCAAGGTAGGGCGGGAGTTACAGATACGCAGTATTTT.